Below, 3 T cell receptor beta chains from the same sample are listed, as sequenced in a study of blood T cells in healthy people across ages (dated by TCRdb to the mid-2010s). Libraries were constructed by 5' RACE. The instrument was an Illumina HiSeq 2500. The second PCR ran for roughly 7 to 11 cycles and used a J-beta primer mix along with a sample-barcoded 5' primer. The raw public reads went through TCRdb reprocessing: fastp at Q25, MiXCR clone calling, in-frame beta chains kept. CDR3 protein duplicates are merged, each entry listing the most common genes and DNA. The sample records roughly 680,000 distinct CDR3 sequences, roughly 21% of which are singletons. Roughly 3.6% of the sample is in the top ten clones. The sequenced sample was blood. These receptors were collected from a man in his 70s in good health.

In its sample, this clonotype was seen a few times. The rearrangement joins TRBV19 to TRBJ1-5, with TRBD1 identical over 9 bases. The germline CDR1 and CDR2 sequences are LNHDA and SQIVND (reference sequence). After removal of 6 bases from V and 2 bases from J, the junction contained 20 bases not matched to a gene. The CDR3 runs 20 residues. The CDR3 region has the DNA TGTGCCAGTAGCCCTCTACGGACAGGGGACATGAGATTTGGCAATCAGCCCCAGCATTTT. Residues: CASSPLRTGDMRFGNQPQHF. Looking up the rest from reference TRBV19 and TRBJ1-5 gives the full variable domain: DGGITQSPKYLFRKEGQNVTLSCEQNLNHDAMYWYRQDPGQGLRLIYYSQIVNDFQKGDIAEGYSVSREKKESFPLTVTSAQKNPTAFYLCASSPLRTGDMRFGNQPQHFGDGTRLSIL.

This clonotype occurred many times. The chain couples TRBV28 to TRBJ2-5; TRBD2 matches at 8 bases. The last part of the DNA fits TRBJ2-7 better; the J call may be wrong. The germline CDR1 and CDR2 sequences are MDHEN and SYDVKM. The CDR3 runs to 19 residues. CDR3 loop: CASSSYREGSGDFSYEQYF. CDR3 sequence (DNA): TGTGCCAGCAGTTCCTACAGGGAGGGTAGCGGGGATTTCTCCTACGAGCAGTACTTC.

CDR3 sequence (DNA): TGCGCCAGCAGCCCGGTGGGGGGCAGGACTGAAGCTTTCTTT. As protein: CASSPVGGRTEAFF. The chain recombines TRBV4-1 with TRBJ1-1; D possibly corresponds to TRBD1 (6 bases). This CDR3 is built from 14 residues. The germline gives CDR1 MGHRA, CDR2 YSYEKL. V was clipped by 4 bases and J by 5 bases, with 14 bases between them.